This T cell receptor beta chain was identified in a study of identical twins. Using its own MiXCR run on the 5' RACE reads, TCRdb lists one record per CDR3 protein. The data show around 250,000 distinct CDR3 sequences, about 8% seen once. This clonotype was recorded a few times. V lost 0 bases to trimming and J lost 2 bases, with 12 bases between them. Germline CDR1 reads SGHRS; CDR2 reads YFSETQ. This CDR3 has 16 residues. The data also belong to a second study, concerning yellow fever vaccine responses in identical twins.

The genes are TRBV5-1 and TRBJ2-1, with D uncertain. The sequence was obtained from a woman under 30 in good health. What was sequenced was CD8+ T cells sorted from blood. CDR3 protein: CASSLAARDAYNEQFF. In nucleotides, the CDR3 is TGCGCCAGCAGCTTGGCCGCTAGAGATGCCTACAATGAGCAGTTCTTC. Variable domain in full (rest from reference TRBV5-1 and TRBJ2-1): KAGVTQTPRYLIKTRGQQVTLSCSPISGHRSVSWYQQTPGQGLQFLFEYFSETQRNKGNFPGRFSGRQFSNSRSEMNVSTLELGDSALYLCASSLAARDAYNEQFFGPGTRLTVL.